Listed below are T cell receptor beta chains from one sample, sequenced in a study of blood T cells in healthy people across ages. TCRdb reprocessed the 5' RACE reads via MiXCR and lists one record per CDR3 protein. The sample lists approximately 1,000,000 distinct CDR3 sequences; around 43% were seen once. Source material: blood. These TCRs come from a woman aged 55-69 years in good health. Both conserved end residues are part of each CDR3. Each record gives: CDR3 protein, CDR3 DNA, D gene, clone size, J gene, V gene. D genes are given only for firm matches. A clone size is listed for some rows: how often the clone was seen (once, few, many), or a class if it is expanded.

CDR3 protein: CASSQAGQGWYEQYF
CDR3 DNA: TGCGCCAGCAGCCAAGCGGGACAGGGGTGGTACGAGCAGTACTTC
D gene: TRBD1
clone size: .
J gene: TRBJ2-7
V gene: TRBV4-1

CDR3 protein: CASSFDRGGGYTF
CDR3 DNA: TGTGCCAGCAGCTTCGACAGGGGGGGAGGCTACACCTTC
D gene: TRBD1
clone size: few
J gene: TRBJ1-2
V gene: TRBV7-9

CDR3 protein: CASSPLPGLANQETQYF
CDR3 DNA: TGTGCCAGCTCACCGCTACCGGGACTAGCTAACCAAGAGACCCAGTACTTC
D gene: TRBD2
clone size: few
J gene: TRBJ2-5
V gene: TRBV18

CDR3 protein: CASSLGVTHYEQYF
CDR3 DNA: TGTGCCAGCAGCTTAGGTGTAACCCACTACGAGCAGTACTTC
D gene: .
clone size: many
J gene: TRBJ2-7
V gene: TRBV7-9

CDR3 protein: CASRSGTGVHEQYF
CDR3 DNA: TGCGCCAGCAGATCCGGGACAGGGGTGCACGAGCAGTACTTC
D gene: TRBD1
clone size: .
J gene: TRBJ2-7
V gene: TRBV5-1

CDR3 protein: CASSATSSDTQYF
CDR3 DNA: TGTGCCAGCAGCGCGACTAGCTCTGATACGCAGTATTTT
D gene: TRBD2
clone size: once
J gene: TRBJ2-3
V gene: TRBV5-4

CDR3 protein: CASSSSGTGNSYEQYF
CDR3 DNA: .
D gene: .
clone size: .
J gene: TRBJ2-7
V gene: TRBV28

CDR3 protein: CSVPTGIYNEQFF
CDR3 DNA: TGCAGTGTTCCCACAGGGATCTACAATGAGCAGTTCTTC
D gene: .
clone size: many
J gene: TRBJ2-1
V gene: TRBV20-1

CDR3 protein: CASTSGGSPRLDTQYF
CDR3 DNA: TGTGCCAGCACCTCCGGCGGGAGCCCGAGGTTAGATACGCAGTATTTT
D gene: TRBD2
clone size: few
J gene: TRBJ2-3
V gene: TRBV28

CDR3 protein: CASRPGLAGVQYF
CDR3 DNA: TGTGCCAGCAGGCCAGGGCTAGCGGGAGTTCAGTACTTC
D gene: TRBD2
clone size: .
J gene: TRBJ2-7
V gene: TRBV2

CDR3 protein: CASSLRLGQETQYF
CDR3 DNA: TGTGCCAGCAGCCTCCGATTGGGGCAAGAGACCCAGTACTTC
D gene: .
clone size: .
J gene: TRBJ2-5
V gene: TRBV3-1

CDR3 protein: CAISESMAGMGTDTQYF
CDR3 DNA: TGTGCCATCAGTGAGTCGATGGCAGGGATGGGTACAGATACGCAGTATTTT
D gene: .
clone size: .
J gene: TRBJ2-3
V gene: TRBV10-3

CDR3 protein: CATEPPQGNEQYF
CDR3 DNA: TGTGCCACCGAACCTCCACAGGGAAACGAGCAGTACTTC
D gene: .
clone size: .
J gene: TRBJ2-7
V gene: TRBV24-1

CDR3 protein: CSASVTSGSRWETQYF
CDR3 DNA: TGCAGTGCTAGTGTTACTAGCGGGTCCAGGTGGGAGACCCAGTACTTC
D gene: TRBD2
clone size: .
J gene: TRBJ2-5
V gene: TRBV20-1

CDR3 protein: CASSVEPAGGPSGAQYF
CDR3 DNA: TGTGCCAGCAGCGTAGAGCCTGCGGGAGGGCCCTCGGGAGCGCAGTATTTT
D gene: TRBD2
clone size: .
J gene: TRBJ2-3
V gene: TRBV9

CDR3 protein: CSVEGLAGGSSSYNEQFF
CDR3 DNA: TGCAGCGTTGAAGGACTAGCGGGAGGTAGTAGCTCCTACAATGAGCAGTTCTTC
D gene: TRBD2
clone size: .
J gene: TRBJ2-1
V gene: TRBV29-1

CDR3 protein: CASTWDRTYEQYF
CDR3 DNA: TGTGCCAGCACTTGGGACAGAACCTACGAGCAGTACTTC
D gene: TRBD1
clone size: few
J gene: TRBJ2-7
V gene: TRBV2

CDR3 protein: CASSYGVSRSYEQYF
CDR3 DNA: TGTGCCAGCAGTTACGGGGTTTCTAGATCCTACGAGCAGTACTTC
D gene: .
clone size: .
J gene: TRBJ2-7
V gene: TRBV6-2/TRBV6-3

CDR3 protein: CATSDPGLTGELFF
CDR3 DNA: TGTGCCACCAGTGATCCAGGACTCACCGGGGAGCTGTTTTTT
D gene: .
clone size: few
J gene: TRBJ2-2
V gene: TRBV24-1

CDR3 protein: CASSYAGGSGASSYNEQFF
CDR3 DNA: TGTGCCAGCAGTTACGCGGGGGGTAGCGGGGCAAGCTCCTACAATGAGCAGTTCTTC
D gene: TRBD2
clone size: few
J gene: TRBJ2-1
V gene: TRBV6-5

CDR3 protein: CASSFVGTDTQYF
CDR3 DNA: TGTGCCAGCAGCTTCGTAGGGACAGATACGCAGTATTTT
D gene: .
clone size: many
J gene: TRBJ2-3
V gene: TRBV7-2

CDR3 protein: CASSFLAERTDTQYF
CDR3 DNA: TGTGCCAGCAGTTTCCTAGCGGAGCGCACAGATACGCAGTATTTT
D gene: TRBD2
clone size: .
J gene: TRBJ2-3
V gene: TRBV7-2

CDR3 protein: CSVEGAGGLSSYNEQFF
CDR3 DNA: TGCAGCGTTGAAGGGGCAGGGGGCCTTAGTAGTTACAATGAGCAGTTCTTC
D gene: TRBD1
clone size: few
J gene: TRBJ2-1
V gene: TRBV29-1